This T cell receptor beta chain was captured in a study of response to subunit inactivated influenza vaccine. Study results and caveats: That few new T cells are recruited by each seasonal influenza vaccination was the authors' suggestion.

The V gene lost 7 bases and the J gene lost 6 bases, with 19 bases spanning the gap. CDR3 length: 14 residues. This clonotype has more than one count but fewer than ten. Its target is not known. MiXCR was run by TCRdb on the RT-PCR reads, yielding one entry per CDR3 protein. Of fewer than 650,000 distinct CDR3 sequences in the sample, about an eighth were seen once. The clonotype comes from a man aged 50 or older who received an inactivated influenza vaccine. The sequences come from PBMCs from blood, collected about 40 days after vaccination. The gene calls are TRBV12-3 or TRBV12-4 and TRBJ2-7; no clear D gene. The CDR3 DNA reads TGTGCCAGCAACGCCGGGCCCAGAGGCGGCGAGCAGTACTTC. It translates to CASNAGPRGGEQYF.